The next 7 T cell receptor beta chains were all read from a single sample in a study of regulatory T cells in long-lasting Graves disease. The time point: persistent/refractory GD, antithyroid drugs over 5 years with positive TRAb. Researchers made the TCR library from RNA that was extracted from PBMCs. HTBI primers from iRepertoire and Arm-PCR of CDR3 regions yielded the TCR beta libraries. TCRdb analysed the multiplex PCR reads with MiXCR anew, one entry per CDR3 protein. Of a few hundred thousand distinct CDR3 sequences listed, 20% to 25% are singletons. The input for sequencing was peripheral blood mononuclear cells (PBMCs), taken when the disease was refractory, from a patient treated with antithyroid drugs. All receptors derive from a female donor with Graves disease.

The V gene is TRBV3-1, the J gene TRBJ2-3, with D possibly TRBD2 on 5 matching bases. Trimming stripped 3 bases from V and 0 bases from J, with 7 bases between. The CDR3 is 14 amino acids. From germline, CDR1 is LGHDT and CDR2 YNNKEL (reference sequence). CDR3: CASSHSESTDTQYF. In nucleotides, the CDR3 is TGTGCCAGCAGCCATAGCGAGAGCACAGATACGCAGTATTTT.

This clonotype was seen ten or more times. This sequence joins TRBV6-2 or TRBV6-3 and TRBJ1-1; D is undetermined. This CDR3 region has 15 residues. CDR1 is MNHEY and CDR2 is SVGEGT in the germline V gene. Trimming removed 2 bases at V and 1 base at J, with 11 bases between. DNA for the CDR3: TGTGCCAGCAGTTACAGTTTCCTAGCGAACACTGAAGCTTTCTTT. This encodes CASSYSFLANTEAFF.

The chain links TRBV9 to TRBJ2-3; no firm D call. CDR1 is SGDLS and CDR2 is YYNGEE in the germline V gene. This CDR3 has 15 amino acids. The ends were cut back, 0 bases at V and 1 base at J, with 9 bases in the middle. CDR3 sequence (DNA): TGTGCCAGCAGCGTAGAGGGCTACCGCACAGATACGCAGTATTTT. Translating it yields CASSVEGYRTDTQYF.

This clonotype has just a few counts. The rearrangement links TRBV5-1 to TRBJ2-5; TRBD1 agrees at 10 bases. Trimming at V came to 6 bases and at J to 4 bases, leaving 15 bases not matched to a gene. CDR3 length: 17 residues. Germline values: CDR1 SGHRS, CDR2 YFSETQ. In nucleotides, the CDR3 is TGCGCCAGCACCTCCACCCGACAGGGGGCCGGGGGAGAGACCCAGTACTTC. Protein: CASTSTRQGAGGETQYF.

This clonotype was picked up many times. This chain joins TRBV6-2 or TRBV6-3 and TRBJ1-2, with D possibly TRBD1 on 6 matching bases. The CDR3 spans 15 residues. CDR1 and CDR2 (germline): MNHEY, SVGEGT. V gave up 4 bases and J gave up 4 bases, with 16 bases separating them. The CDR3 bases are TGTGCCAGCAGTTTGGGACAAGCCTTTATCTATGGCTACACCTTC. Its protein product is CASSLGQAFIYGYTF.

The chain joins TRBV29-1 to TRBJ2-5, with D uncertain. Germline V CDR1 and CDR2: SQVTM, ANQGSEA. CDR3 size: 12 residues. The V gene lost 5 bases and the J gene lost 3 bases, with 10 bases spanning the gap. Here the CDR3 reads CSVPLGEETQYF. DNA of the CDR3: TGCAGCGTTCCCCTGGGTGAAGAGACCCAGTACTTC.

This clonotype was found many times. The genes are TRBV6-1 and TRBJ2-1, with 14 nucleotides matching TRBD2. The CDR3 is 20 amino acids. Germline assignment: CDR1 MNHNS and CDR2 SASEGT. V gave up 6 bases and J gave up 0 bases; unmatched junction bases: 13. The CDR3 spells CASSSWGLAGDPSSYNEQFF. CDR3 DNA sequence: TGTGCCAGCAGCTCCTGGGGACTAGCGGGGGATCCGAGCTCCTACAATGAGCAGTTCTTC.